This T cell receptor beta chain was captured in a study of CD8 T cells in Susac syndrome. Peripheral blood CD8+ and CD4+ T cells were profiled by TCR beta sequencing. V was shortened by 0 bases and J by 2 bases, with 11 bases between the two germline ends. CDR3 size: 16 residues. CDR1 and CDR2 from the germline V gene are LGHDT and YNNKEL (reference sequence). Reverse transcription used about 0.45 to 1 ug RNA and random hexamers. Across 54 Vbeta and 13 Jbeta, immunoSEQ multiplex PCR amplified TCR beta CDR3. TCRdb recomputed calls from the immunoSEQ multiplex PCR reads with MiXCR, one row per CDR3 protein. This table holds around 50,000 distinct CDR3 sequences, 80% to 95% found once.

The TCR sequence derives from a human donor in good health. The chain uses TRBV3-1 and TRBJ2-1; D may be TRBD2 (6 bases). Sequenced sample: CD8+ T cells from PBMCs. The CDR3 region is CASSQDRLAPYNEQFF. The CDR3 DNA reads as TGTGCCAGCAGCCAAGATCGGCTAGCGCCCTACAATGAGCAGTTCTTC.